The following is a T cell receptor (beta chain) sequence with its context. The germline V gene encodes CDR1 PRHDT and CDR2 FYEKMQ (reference sequence). CDR3 size: 15 residues. J was trimmed by 4 bases and V by 3 bases; bases with no gene match: 6. This specimen belongs to a study of blood T cell repertoires in COVID-19. As for the study in general: The United States, Italy and Spain provided the acute and convalescent COVID-19 samples.

In the original processing: Estimated nucleated cell counts came from reference gene primer amplification. This table comes from immunoSEQ multiplex PCR, and its TCRdb copy is limited to in-frame clones, with some not included. Clonal size and the V and J genes are those of that table, whereas D and trimming came from the DNA. The sample records a few hundred thousand clones, approximately 92% being singletons. The sequence came from a woman between 18 and 29 years old in a cohort exposed to, infected with or recovered from COVID-19 (not recorded which). The chain employs TRBV13 and TRBJ1-2; 9 bases map to TRBD1. Input material: PBMCs or T cells enriched from blood (not recorded which). CDR3 protein: CASSFRDRVGYGYTF. Here the CDR3 DNA reads TGTGCCAGCAGCTTTCGGGACAGGGTTGGCTATGGCTACACCTTC.